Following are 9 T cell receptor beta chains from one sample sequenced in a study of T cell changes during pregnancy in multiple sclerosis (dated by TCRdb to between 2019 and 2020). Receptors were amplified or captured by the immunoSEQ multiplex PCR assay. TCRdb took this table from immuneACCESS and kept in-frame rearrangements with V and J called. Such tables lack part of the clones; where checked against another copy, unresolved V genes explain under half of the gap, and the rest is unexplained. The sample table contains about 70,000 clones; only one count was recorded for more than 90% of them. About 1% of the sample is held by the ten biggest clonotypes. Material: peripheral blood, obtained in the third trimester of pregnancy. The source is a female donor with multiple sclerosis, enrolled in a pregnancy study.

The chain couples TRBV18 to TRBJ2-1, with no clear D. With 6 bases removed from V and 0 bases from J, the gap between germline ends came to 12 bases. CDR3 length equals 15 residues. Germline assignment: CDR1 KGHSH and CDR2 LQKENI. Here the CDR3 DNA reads TGTGCCAGCTCCCCCGGAGAAAGCTCCTACAATGAGCAGTTCTTC. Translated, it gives CASSPGESSYNEQFF.

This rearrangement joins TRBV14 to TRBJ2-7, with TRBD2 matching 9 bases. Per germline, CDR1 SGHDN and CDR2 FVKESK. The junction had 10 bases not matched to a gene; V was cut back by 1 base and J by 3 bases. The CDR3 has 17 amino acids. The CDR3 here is CASSQGIIGLAYYEQYF. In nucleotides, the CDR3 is TGTGCCAGCAGCCAAGGTATTATAGGACTAGCGTACTACGAGCAGTACTTC.

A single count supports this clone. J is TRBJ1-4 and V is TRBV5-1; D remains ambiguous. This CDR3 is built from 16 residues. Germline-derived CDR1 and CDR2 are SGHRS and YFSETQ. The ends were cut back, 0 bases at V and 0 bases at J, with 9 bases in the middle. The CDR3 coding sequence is TGCGCCAGCAGCTTGGTGGCGGGCGCAACTAATGAAAAACTGTTTTTT. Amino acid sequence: CASSLVAGATNEKLFF.

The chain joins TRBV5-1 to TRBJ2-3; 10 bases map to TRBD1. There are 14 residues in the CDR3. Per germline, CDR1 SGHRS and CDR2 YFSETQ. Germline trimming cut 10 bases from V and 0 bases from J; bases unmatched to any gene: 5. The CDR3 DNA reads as TGCGCCGCCCGGACAGGGGGGAGCACAGATACGCAGTATTTT. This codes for CAARTGGSTDTQYF.

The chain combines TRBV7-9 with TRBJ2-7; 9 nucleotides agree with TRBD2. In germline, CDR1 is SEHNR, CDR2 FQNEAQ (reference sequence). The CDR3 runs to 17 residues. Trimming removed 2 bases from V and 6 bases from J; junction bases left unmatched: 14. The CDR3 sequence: CASSLRSAELTSGEQYF. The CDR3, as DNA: TGTGCCAGCAGCTTAAGGTCCGCCGAGCTGACTAGCGGCGAGCAGTACTTC. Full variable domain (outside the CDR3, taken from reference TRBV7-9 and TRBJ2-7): DTGVSQNPRHKITKRGQNVTFRCDPISEHNRLYWYRQTLGQGPEFLTYFQNEAQLEKSRLLSDRFSAERPKGSFSTLEIQRTEQGDSAMYLCASSLRSAELTSGEQYFGPGTRLTVT.

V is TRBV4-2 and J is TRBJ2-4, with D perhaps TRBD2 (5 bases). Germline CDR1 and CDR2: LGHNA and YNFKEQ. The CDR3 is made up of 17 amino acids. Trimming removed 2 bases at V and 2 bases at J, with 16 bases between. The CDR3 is CASSQHLPRETKNIQYF. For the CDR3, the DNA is TGTGCCAGCAGCCAACACCTCCCGAGGGAAACCAAAAACATTCAGTACTTC.

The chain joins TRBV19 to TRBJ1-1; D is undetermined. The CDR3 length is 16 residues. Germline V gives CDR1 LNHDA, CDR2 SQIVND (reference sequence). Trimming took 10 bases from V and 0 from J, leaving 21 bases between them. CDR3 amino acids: CATRNRQESMNTEAFF. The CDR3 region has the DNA TGTGCCACCAGAAATAGGCAGGAATCTATGAACACTGAAGCTTTCTTT.

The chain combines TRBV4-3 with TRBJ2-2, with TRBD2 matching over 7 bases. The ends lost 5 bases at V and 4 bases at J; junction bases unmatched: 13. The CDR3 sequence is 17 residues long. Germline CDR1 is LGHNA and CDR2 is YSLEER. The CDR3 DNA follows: TGCGCCAGCAGCTTAATCCTAGCGGAGCCGGGCACCGGGGAGCTGTTTTTT. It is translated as CASSLILAEPGTGELFF.

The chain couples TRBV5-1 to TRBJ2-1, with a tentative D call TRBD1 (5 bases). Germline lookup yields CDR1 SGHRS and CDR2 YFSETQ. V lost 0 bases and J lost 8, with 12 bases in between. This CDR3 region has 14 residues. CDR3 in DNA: TGCGCCAGCAGCTTGGCCTTGGGCAGGGATGAGCAGTTCTTC. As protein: CASSLALGRDEQFF. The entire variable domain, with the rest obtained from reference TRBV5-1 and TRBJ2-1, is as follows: KAGVTQTPRYLIKTRGQQVTLSCSPISGHRSVSWYQQTPGQGLQFLFEYFSETQRNKGNFPGRFSGRQFSNSRSEMNVSTLELGDSALYLCASSLALGRDEQFFGPGTRLTVL.